Given below is one T cell receptor (beta chain) in context. Its antigen is unknown. Using immunoSEQ multiplex PCR, the repertoire was profiled, and TCRdb retains in-frame clones only, with some absent. The profile covers about 5,000 clones, with under 80% appearing a single time and under 75% taken by the ten largest. Depending on availability, patient cells were bead-separated fractions or unselected PBMC. This sample was included in a study of STAT5B mutations in CD4+ large granular lymphocyte leukemia. Looking at the study overall: When available, cryopreserved cells underwent CD8+ depletion before CD4+ selection. Overall study results and limits: Patient CD4-sorted repertoires looked more clonal than healthy CD4+ repertoires, even without putative leukemic clones.

From germline, CDR1 is SGHDN and CDR2 FVKESK. With 3 bases removed from V and 16 bases from J, the gap between germline ends came to 19 bases. The CDR3 covers 13 residues. V usage is TRBV14 and J usage is TRBJ2-1; D may be TRBD1 (7 bases). The clonotype originates from a man at least 80 years old with CD4+ T-cell large granular lymphocyte leukemia. Input material: PBMCs. In DNA form, the CDR3 reads TGTGCCAGCAGCCAGTATCGCGGGACAGATTTATTCTTC. Its translation is CASSQYRGTDLFF.